This is a list of T cell receptor beta chains from one sample in a study of T cells expressing NK-cell markers. TCRdb reanalyzed the 5' RACE reads, giving one entry per CDR3 protein sequence and no DNA. The sample table includes approximately 550,000 distinct CDR3 sequences. The sequenced material came from blood T cells: a sorted CD56 or NKG2C T cell subset, CD4+ or CD8+ T cells, or bulk PBMC T cells (not recorded which). The receptors here all came from a young man in good health. The CDR3 runs from the conserved cysteine through the conserved F or W.

J	V	CDR3
TRBJ2-1	TRBV18	CASSPLLGSWIEQFF
TRBJ2-1	TRBV3-1	CASSPLASPGVEQFF
TRBJ2-1	TRBV24-1	CATSDFAGGMYNEQFF
TRBJ2-3	TRBV5-1	CASSLVQGASTDTQYF
TRBJ1-2	TRBV2	CASTAGQSGYGYTF
TRBJ2-1	TRBV11-2	CASSLDGGFGEQFF
TRBJ2-7	TRBV20-1	CSASRGLAGPEQYF
TRBJ2-1	TRBV25-1	CASSESASSGRREQFF
TRBJ1-2	TRBV6-5	CASSYSTGIHYGYTF
TRBJ2-7	TRBV29-1	CSVEDRGSKYF
TRBJ2-1	TRBV29-1	CSAQLGAAGVNNEQFF
TRBJ2-2	TRBV20-1	CSAPRGLGGGELFF
TRBJ2-6	TRBV12-3/TRBV12-4	CASTKAQGLAGANVLTF
TRBJ1-2	TRBV6-2/TRBV6-3	CASRPTGTANYGYTF
TRBJ2-7	TRBV30	CAWSGSLYEQYF
TRBJ2-3	TRBV4-3	CASSQLPGHRLWTQYF
TRBJ2-3	TRBV7-7	CATRPLGGTDTQYF
TRBJ2-1	TRBV12-3/TRBV12-4	CASSLRESGTSSYNEQFF
TRBJ1-1	TRBV12-3/TRBV12-4	CASSLESLLAGNTEAFF
TRBJ2-4	TRBV6-1	CASSENRVKDGGNIQYF
TRBJ2-3	TRBV12-3/TRBV12-4	CASTHGGGAEDTQYF
TRBJ2-2	TRBV18	CASSRIQDRGSTGELFF
TRBJ2-7	TRBV29-1	CSVGPGSRYEQYF
TRBJ2-5	TRBV27	CASSHGSYQETQYF
TRBJ1-2	TRBV10-3	CAISDPSTNYGYTF
TRBJ2-5	TRBV7-2	CASSSRTERETQYF
TRBJ2-2	TRBV24-1	CATGSGGELFF
TRBJ2-5	TRBV18	CASSPTGGLAGQKGETQYF
TRBJ1-1	TRBV11-2	CASSLGGVTEAFF
TRBJ1-5	TRBV2	CASSEAGLNQPQHF
TRBJ2-1	TRBV20-1	CSARDYKRSYNEQFF
TRBJ2-7	TRBV7-6	CASSAGTGHEQYF
TRBJ2-1	TRBV5-1	CASTALAGGSNEQFF
TRBJ1-2	TRBV9	CASSVDRTEYKIYGYTF
TRBJ2-2	TRBV12-3/TRBV12-4	CASSLPGELFF
TRBJ2-3	TRBV18	CASSPLITDGDTQYF
TRBJ2-3	TRBV29-1	CSVVSGSTDTQYF
TRBJ2-1	TRBV11-2	CASSLDYQNEQFF